One sample yielded the 12 T cell receptor beta chains listed below, sequenced in a study of graft-versus-host responses after intestinal transplantation. Assay used: immunoSEQ multiplex PCR; TCRdb lists only in-frame clones, some missing. Of fewer than 95,000 clones in the sample, under 95% are singletons; the top ten hold approximately 0.4%. Their antigens remain unidentified. This specimen consisted of unstimulated CD8+ T cells sorted from spleen or lymph node cells, obtained before transplant. These receptors originate from a human donor who was the organ donor for an intestinal transplant.

This chain joins TRBV4-2 and TRBJ2-1; weak D call: TRBD2 (5 bases). V lost 4 bases, J lost 0 bases, and 13 bases lay in between. The CDR3 covers 16 residues. The V gene's germline CDR1 is LGHNA and CDR2 YNFKEQ. The CDR3 sequence: CASSLQPGNSYNEQFF. The DNA of the CDR3 is TGTGCCAGCAGCCTCCAGCCGGGGAACTCCTACAATGAGCAGTTCTTC.

The rearrangement joins TRBV5-8 to TRBJ1-1, with D possibly matching TRBD1 (5 bases). Germline-derived CDR1 and CDR2 are SGHTS and YDEGEE. The CDR3 consists of 15 residues. V gave up 3 bases and J gave up 1 base, with 13 bases separating them. The CDR3 is CASSWPLDKNTEAFF. For the CDR3, the DNA is TGTGCCAGCAGCTGGCCTTTGGACAAGAACACTGAAGCTTTCTTT.

J is TRBJ2-5 and V is TRBV18, with TRBD2 as a possible D gene (5 bases). Germline values: CDR1 KGHSH, CDR2 LQKENI. The CDR3 is 15 residues long. V lost 0 bases, J lost 5 bases, and 13 bases lay in between. The CDR3: CASSPPGRPGETQYF. Here the CDR3 DNA reads TGTGCCAGCTCACCACCGGGCCGACCGGGGGAGACCCAGTACTTC.

This chain connects TRBV27 to TRBJ2-1; 7 bases match TRBD2. Germline values: CDR1 MNHEY, CDR2 SMNVEV (reference sequence). The junction had 5 bases not matched to a gene; V was cut back by 5 bases and J by 4 bases. CDR3 length: 14 residues. The CDR3 sequence: CASSLTGGYNEQFF. The CDR3, as DNA: TGTGCCAGCAGTCTAACCGGGGGGTACAATGAGCAGTTCTTC.

The DNA of the CDR3 is TGTGCCAGCAGCTTAGGGAAGGGGTATAGCAATCAGCCCCAGCATTTT. Amino acids: CASSLGKGYSNQPQHF. This chain connects TRBV7-2 to TRBJ1-5; D may be TRBD1 (5 bases). The CDR3 loop spans 16 amino acids. Germline V CDR1 and CDR2: SGHTA, FQGNSA. Between the trimmed V and J ends, which lost 1 base and 0 bases, there was a span of 10 bases.

The rearrangement links TRBV7-2 to TRBJ1-2; TRBD1 matches at 7 bases. Germline assignment: CDR1 SGHTA and CDR2 FQGNSA. The CDR3 is made up of 15 amino acids. The trim removed 5 bases at V and 3 bases at J, leaving 9 bases unmatched. CDR3 nucleotides: TGTGCCAGCAGCCACACCCGGGACAGCCACTATGGCTACACCTTC. Translated: CASSHTRDSHYGYTF.

The chain couples TRBV12-1 to TRBJ2-5; the table's D call TRBD2 went unverified against the DNA. TRBV12-1 is classified as a pseudogene. The CDR3 loop spans 13 amino acids. The CDR3 DNA follows: TGTGCCAGCAGCTTTGTGTGCCACAGCGGCGAGTACTTC. Translation gives CASSFVCHSGEYF.

The V gene is TRBV27, the J gene TRBJ1-5; no firm D call. Between the trimmed V and J ends, which lost 3 bases and 4 bases, there was a span of 10 bases. This CDR3 comprises 14 residues. Germline CDR1 reads MNHEY; CDR2 reads SMNVEV (reference sequence). This CDR3 is CASSFGQTNQPQHF. The CDR3 coding sequence is TGTGCCAGCAGTTTTGGGCAGACGAATCAGCCCCAGCATTTT.

The chain links TRBV7-9 to TRBJ2-5, with 10 bases lining up with TRBD1. The length of the CDR3 is 17 residues. V gave up 5 bases and J gave up 2 bases; unmatched junction bases: 11. CDR1 and CDR2 (germline): SEHNR, FQNEAQ (reference sequence). The DNA for the CDR3 is TGTGCCAGCAGCCCTCGGGAGTGGGACAGGGGTCAAGAGACCCAGTACTTC. It encodes CASSPREWDRGQETQYF.

The chain recombines TRBV7-9 with TRBJ2-2; 8 bases map to TRBD2. The CDR3 contains 16 residues. V shed 5 bases and J 6 bases; nucleotides not matched to a gene: 11. Germline CDR1 and CDR2: SEHNR and FQNEAQ (reference sequence). For the CDR3, the DNA is TGTGCCAGCAGCGGCCGGGGGGGCGTGGGGGCCGGGGAGCTGTTTTTT. Translated, it gives CASSGRGGVGAGELFF.

The chain joins TRBV29-1 to TRBJ2-7; TRBD1 aligns across 9 bases. The V segment lost 4 bases and the J segment 4 bases; nucleotides outside the gene matches: 5. Germline CDR1 SQVTM, CDR2 ANQGSEA. The CDR3 has 13 residues. The CDR3 region has the DNA TGCAGCGTTGGCCCGGGACAGGGTTACGAGCAGTACTTC. This gives the protein CSVGPGQGYEQYF.

This clone was seen a handful of times. V gene TRBV28 combines with J gene TRBJ2-7; D possibly corresponds to TRBD1 (5 bases). This CDR3 has 15 residues. Trimming pared 8 bases from V and 0 bases from J, leaving 17 bases between. Germline CDR1 is MDHEN and CDR2 is SYDVKM. The chain's CDR3 is CASSSPLQGSYEQYF. The DNA for the CDR3 is TGTGCCAGCTCCTCTCCCCTGCAGGGCTCCTACGAGCAGTACTTC.